The clone carrying this TCR beta chain was seen a handful of times. For the second PCR, which ran for about 7 to 11 cycles, a sample-barcoded 5' primer and a J-beta primer mix were used. TCRdb passed the 5' RACE reads through MiXCR, listing each CDR3 protein once. This sample has some 640,000 distinct CDR3 sequences, with approximately 30% found just once. This record belongs to a study of blood T cells in healthy people across ages. The sequence derives from an elderly woman in good health. Sample: blood.

CDR3 bases: TGTGCCAGCGGACCGGACGGATATAATTCACCCCTCCACTTT. Translation: CASGPDGYNSPLHF. V and J are TRBV3-1 and TRBJ1-6; no clear D gene. Germline CDR1 is LGHDT and CDR2 is YNNKEL (reference sequence). Trimming shortened V by 8 bases and J by 4 bases, and 12 bases separated the two germline ends. This CDR3 has 14 residues. Full variable domain (missing parts from reference TRBV3-1 and TRBJ1-6): DTAVSQTPKYLVTQMGNDKSIKCEQNLGHDTMYWYKQDSKKFLKIMFSYNNKELIINETVPNRFSPKSPDKAHLNLHINSLELGDSAVYFCASGPDGYNSPLHFGNGTRLTVT.